Sequencing of this T cell receptor (beta chain) was carried out in a study of blood T cell repertoires in COVID-19. At the level of the study: Acute and convalescent COVID-19 specimens originated in the United States, Italy and Spain.

Germline V lookup: CDR1 LGHNA, CDR2 YSLEER. V lost 1 base, J lost 3 bases, and 5 bases stayed unmatched. The CDR3 extends over 15 amino acids. Everyone who took part was 18 to 89 years old, and they came from about 25 US areas. Per the study methods: Reference gene primer amplification yielded estimated nucleated cell counts. The assay was immunoSEQ multiplex PCR, and TCRdb's table has in-frame clones only and misses some. From that table come the V and J calls and clone size; the DNA was used to work out D and trimming. The sample comprises roughly 200,000 clones, about nine tenths of which are singletons, and around 1.3% rests with the top ten.

The sample comprised PBMCs or T cells enriched from blood (not recorded which). V gene TRBV4-3 combines with J gene TRBJ2-7; TRBD2 agrees at 8 bases. The sequence was obtained from a man between 25 and 39 years old who had recovered from COVID-19. CDR3 bases: TGCGCCAGCAGCCAAGGTTCGACTAGCGACTACGAGCAGTACTTC. Translating gives CASSQGSTSDYEQYF.